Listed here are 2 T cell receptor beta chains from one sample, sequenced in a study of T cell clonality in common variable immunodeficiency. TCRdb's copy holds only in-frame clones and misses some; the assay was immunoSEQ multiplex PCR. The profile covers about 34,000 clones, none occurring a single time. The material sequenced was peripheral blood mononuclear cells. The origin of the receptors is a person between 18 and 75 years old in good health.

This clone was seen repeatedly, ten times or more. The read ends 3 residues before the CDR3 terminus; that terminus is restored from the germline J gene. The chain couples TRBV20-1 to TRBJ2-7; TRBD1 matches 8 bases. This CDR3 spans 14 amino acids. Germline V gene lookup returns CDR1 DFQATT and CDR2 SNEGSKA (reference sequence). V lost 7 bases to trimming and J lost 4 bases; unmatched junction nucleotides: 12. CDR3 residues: CSVSSGTGGYEQYF. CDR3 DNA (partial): TGCAGTGTCAGTTCGGGGACAGGAGGATACGAG.

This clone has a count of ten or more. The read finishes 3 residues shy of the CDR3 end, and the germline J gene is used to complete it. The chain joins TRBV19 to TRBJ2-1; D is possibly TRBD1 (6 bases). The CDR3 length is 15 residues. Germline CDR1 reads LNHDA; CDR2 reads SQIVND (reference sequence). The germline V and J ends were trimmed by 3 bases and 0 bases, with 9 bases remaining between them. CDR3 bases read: TGTGCCAGTAGTATGGGGGCTGACTCCTACAATGAG. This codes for CASSMGADSYNE. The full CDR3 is CASSMGADSYNEQFF. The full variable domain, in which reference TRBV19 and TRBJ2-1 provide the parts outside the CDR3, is DGGITQSPKYLFRKEGQNVTLSCEQNLNHDAMYWYRQDPGQGLRLIYYSQIVNDFQKGDIAEGYSVSREKKESFPLTVTSAQKNPTAFYLCASSMGADSYNEQFFGPGTRLTVL.